These 21 T cell receptor beta chains were sequenced from one sample in a study of post-analysis software for immune sequencing data. Study outcomes and limitations: Patients had higher frequencies than controls of about five TRBV segments, including TRBV5-6, TRBV5-1 and TRBV20-1.

cDNA libraries of TCR beta carried unique molecular identifiers. TCRdb processed the PCR reads anew with MiXCR; each CDR3 protein has one entry. The repertoire holds roughly 580,000 distinct CDR3 sequences, with 44% as singletons. The antigens of these receptors remain unknown. Sequenced sample: blood. All receptors come from a girl between 5 and 17 years old with multiple sclerosis.

The genes are TRBV29-1 and TRBJ1-2; D is ambiguous. Looked up from germline, CDR1 is SQVTM and CDR2 is ANQGSEA. There are 11 residues in the CDR3. V was pared by 4 bases and J by 5 bases, with 8 bases between. The CDR3 coding sequence is TGCAGCGTTGTGCAGTCTTATGGCTACACCTTC. This translates into CSVVQSYGYTF. The whole variable domain, remainder taken from reference TRBV29-1 and TRBJ1-2, is SAVISQKPSRDICQRGTSLTIQCQVDSQVTMMFWYRQQPGQSLTLIATANQGSEATYESGFVIDKFPISRPNLTFSTLTVSNMSPEDSSIYLCSVVQSYGYTFGSGTRLTVV.

This rearrangement joins TRBV20-1 to TRBJ2-3; 12 bases fit TRBD2. The germline CDR1 and CDR2 sequences are DFQATT and SNEGSKA (reference sequence). The CDR3 is made up of 15 amino acids. J gave up 0 bases and V 5 bases, and 3 bases lay outside the gene matches. This CDR3 reads CSALTSGGSTDTQYF. DNA for the CDR3: TGCAGTGCTCTGACTAGCGGGGGTAGCACAGATACGCAGTATTTT.

The gene calls are TRBV12-3 or TRBV12-4 and TRBJ2-1; 9 bases fit TRBD2. Losses at the gene ends were 5 bases for V and 8 bases for J; bases not matched to a gene: 10. CDR3 length: 15 amino acids. DNA for the CDR3: TGTGCCAGCAGTCAGGCTAGCGGGGTGAACGATGAGCAGTTCTTC. It encodes CASSQASGVNDEQFF.

The J gene is TRBJ2-5, the V gene TRBV12-3 or TRBV12-4, with a tentative D call TRBD2 (6 bases). Between the trimmed V and J ends, which lost 7 bases and 5 bases, there was a span of 17 bases. The CDR3 contains 14 residues. The CDR3 DNA sequence: TGTGCCAGCACCGGTTATGGGGCGGGGGAGACCCAGTACTTC. The encoded protein is CASTGYGAGETQYF.

In this sample, this clonotype turned up a few times. The junction differs from germline at one of its ends, possibly a read error. The J gene is TRBJ1-1, the V gene TRBV5-1; D gene ambiguous. Germline V gives CDR1 SGHRS, CDR2 YFSETQ. This CDR3 comprises 15 residues. CDR3 in amino acids: CASSLVGRANTEAFF. The CDR3 region has the DNA TGTGCCAGCAGCCTCGTCGGACGAGCGAACACTGAAGCTTTCTTT.

This clonotype turned up a few times. Mismatch with germline at one junction end may stem from a read error. This chain links TRBV7-3 with TRBJ1-2, with D maybe TRBD1 (6 bases). The germline CDR1 and CDR2 sequences are SGHTA and FQGTGA. The CDR3 runs 12 residues. The CDR3 is CAGSLQGDGYTF. CDR3 sequence (DNA): TGTGCCGGCAGCTTACAGGGAGATGGCTACACCTTC.

This clonotype appeared a few times. The chain carries TRBV11-3 and TRBJ2-1; TRBD2 aligns across 14 bases. Germline CDR1 is SGHNT and CDR2 is YENEEA. With 3 bases clipped from V and 8 bases from J, the junction kept 3 bases outside the gene matches. CDR3 length equals 15 residues. CDR3 nucleotide sequence: TGTGCCAGCAGCTTGGGGACTAGCGGGAGCGATGAGCAGTTCTTC. Amino acid sequence: CASSLGTSGSDEQFF. Using reference TRBV11-3 and TRBJ2-1 for the parts outside the CDR3, the full variable domain is EAGVVQSPRYKIIEKKQPVAFWCNPISGHNTLYWYLQNLGQGPELLIRYENEEAVDDSQLPKDRFSAERLKGVDSTLKIQPAELGDSAVYLCASSLGTSGSDEQFFGPGTRLTVL.

This chain joins TRBV4-1 and TRBJ2-7; 8 bases line up with TRBD2. The CDR3 runs to 18 residues. Germline-derived CDR1 and CDR2 are MGHRA and YSYEKL. With V trimmed by 0 bases and J by 0 bases, 10 bases remained unmatched. DNA of the CDR3: TGCGCCAGCAGCCAAGATGTCTCACGGGGGGGTCGCTCCTACGAGCAGTACTTC. As protein: CASSQDVSRGGRSYEQYF.

CDR3 DNA sequence: TGCGCCAGCAGCCAAGCAGGGATCCAAGAGACCCAGTACTTC. It translates to CASSQAGIQETQYF. The chain is built from TRBV4-1 and TRBJ2-5; maybe TRBD1 (5 bases). Germline-derived CDR1 and CDR2 are MGHRA and YSYEKL. The CDR3 covers 14 residues. Trimming stripped 1 base from V and 1 base from J, with 7 bases between.

This clonotype appeared a single time. For the CDR3, the DNA is TGTGCCAGCAGCGCCCGGGACAGGTCTAACACTGAAGCTTTCTTT. Translated: CASSARDRSNTEAFF. This chain uses TRBV9 with TRBJ1-1; the match to TRBD1 covers 8 bases. The CDR3 covers 15 residues. J lost 2 bases, V lost 3 bases, and 6 bases had no gene match. Per the germline V gene, CDR1 is SGDLS and CDR2 is YYNGEE. Drawing the rest from reference TRBV9 and TRBJ1-1, the complete variable domain is DSGVTQTPKHLITATGQRVTLRCSPRSGDLSVYWYQQSLDQGLQFLIQYYNGEERAKGNILERFSAQQFPDLHSELNLSSLELGDSALYFCASSARDRSNTEAFFGQGTRLTVV.

This clonotype showed up many times. The J gene is TRBJ2-7, the V gene TRBV5-1; D not certain. This CDR3 region has 13 residues. Germline V gives CDR1 SGHRS, CDR2 YFSETQ. V lost 2 bases and J lost 3, with 9 bases in between. The CDR3 nucleotides are TGCGCCAGCAGCTTTTCCGGAATCTACGAGCAGTACTTC. Translated: CASSFSGIYEQYF.

The chain has TRBV5-1 and TRBJ2-1, with a tentative D call TRBD2 (6 bases). V was trimmed by 3 bases and J by 8 bases, leaving 15 bases between them. The CDR3 runs to 14 residues. Looked up from germline, CDR1 is SGHRS and CDR2 is YFSETQ. The CDR3: CASSSSESIDEQFF. In nucleotides, the CDR3 is TGCGCCAGCAGCTCTAGCGAGTCAATCGATGAGCAGTTCTTC.

The J gene is TRBJ1-2, the V gene TRBV6-5; the match to TRBD1 covers 10 bases. Looked up from germline, CDR1 is MNHEY and CDR2 is SVGAGI. The CDR3 has 15 residues. The J segment lost 6 bases and the V segment lost 2 bases, leaving 6 bases of the junction unmatched. The CDR3 nucleotides are TGTGCCAGCAGTTACAAGGGACAGGGGACGAATGGCTACACCTTC. It is translated as CASSYKGQGTNGYTF.

The genes are TRBV5-1 and TRBJ2-7; TRBD2 is a possible D gene (6 bases). Germline lookup yields CDR1 SGHRS and CDR2 YFSETQ. The CDR3 runs 15 residues. V was shortened by 2 bases and J by 7 bases, with 19 bases between the two germline ends. The DNA of the CDR3 is TGCGCCAGCAGCTTAGGAGGGGACGGGTCCGGGGAGCAGTACTTC. This codes for CASSLGGDGSGEQYF.

The rearrangement uses TRBV7-2 and TRBJ1-2; TRBD1 matches 7 bases. V was pared by 2 bases and J by 4 bases, with 10 bases of the junction left unmatched. The CDR3 sequence is 16 residues long. Germline CDR1 reads SGHTA; CDR2 reads FQGNSA. CDR3 residues: CASSLSVSSGGYGYTF. CDR3 nucleotides: TGTGCCAGCAGCTTATCAGTATCTTCAGGGGGCTATGGCTACACCTTC. Full variable domain (remainder filled in from reference TRBV7-2 and TRBJ1-2): GAGVSQSPSNKVTEKGKDVELRCDPISGHTALYWYRQSLGQGLEFLIYFQGNSAPDKSGLPSDRFSAERTGGSVSTLTIQRTQQEDSAVYLCASSLSVSSGGYGYTFGSGTRLTVV.

This chain links TRBV14 with TRBJ2-1, with TRBD2 as a possible D gene (5 bases). The last part of the DNA fits TRBJ2-7 better; the J call may be wrong. From germline, CDR1 is SGHDN and CDR2 FVKESK. CDR3 length: 14 amino acids. This CDR3 reads CASSRNPSRGEQYF. CDR3 coding DNA: TGTGCCAGCAGCCGAAACCCATCGAGAGGGGAGCAGTACTTC.

The chain links TRBV20-1 to TRBJ2-5, with 13 bases lining up with TRBD2. Germline V gene lookup returns CDR1 DFQATT and CDR2 SNEGSKA (reference sequence). This CDR3 has 16 residues. The V segment lost 6 bases and the J segment 1 base; nucleotides outside the gene matches: 8. This chain's CDR3 is CSAGVGLAGSQETQYF. CDR3 coding DNA: TGCAGTGCGGGGGTGGGACTAGCGGGGAGCCAAGAGACCCAGTACTTC.

This clonotype appeared a few times. The V gene is TRBV5-1, the J gene TRBJ2-7; 14 bases map to TRBD2. This CDR3 has 18 residues. The germline V gene has CDR1 SGHRS and CDR2 YFSETQ. Unmatched junction bases numbered 9, after V lost 2 bases and J lost 2 bases. CDR3 DNA: TGCGCCAGCAGCTTAGGGACTAGCGGGGGTGATCTTACCTACGAGCAGTACTTC. As protein: CASSLGTSGGDLTYEQYF.

This chain uses TRBV12-3 or TRBV12-4 with TRBJ2-1; 10 bases are a match to TRBD2. The CDR3 is 14 residues long. V lost 5 bases to trimming and J lost 7 bases; unmatched junction nucleotides: 5. The CDR3 sequence: CASSPSGSLNEQFF. CDR3 nucleotides: TGTGCCAGCAGTCCTAGCGGGAGTCTGAATGAGCAGTTCTTC.

This clonotype was observed a handful of times. The chain is built from TRBV29-1 and TRBJ2-7, with 10 positions matching TRBD2. Germline-derived CDR1 and CDR2 are SQVTM and ANQGSEA. Losses at the gene ends were 3 bases for V and 3 bases for J; bases not matched to a gene: 2. The CDR3 extends over 13 amino acids. CDR3 region: CSVEGLAHYEQYF. CDR3 nucleotides: TGCAGCGTTGAGGGACTAGCGCACTACGAGCAGTACTTC.

The chain carries TRBV6-5 and TRBJ1-5, with D possibly TRBD1 on 5 matching bases. The CDR3 is 14 residues long. CDR1 and CDR2 (germline): MNHEY, SVGAGI. V was trimmed by 8 bases and J by 0 bases, leaving 11 bases between them. In nucleotides, the CDR3 is TGTGCCAGCGGCAGGGCAAGTAGCAATCAGCCCCAGCATTTT. Its protein is CASGRASSNQPQHF.